This entry concerns a single T cell receptor (beta chain). This entry belongs to a study of blood T cells in healthy people across ages. This CDR3 is built from 15 residues. Germline V CDR1 and CDR2: SGHTA, FQGNSA. Trimming took off 1 base at V and 3 bases at J, with 12 bases between the two ends. Sample-barcoded 5' priming and a J-beta primer mix drove a second PCR of roughly 6 to 12 cycles. Via MiXCR, TCRdb re-called the 5' RACE reads, giving one row per CDR3 protein. The data show roughly 640,000 distinct CDR3 sequences, approximately 30% seen once. Researchers report isolating at least 7 million PBMCs per sample.

Sequencing used blood. The TCR comes from a woman at least 80 years old in good health. V gene TRBV7-2 combines with J gene TRBJ1-2; D is undetermined. CDR3 in DNA: TGTGCCAGCAGCTTAGGGGCGTTCGAGGACTATGGCTACACCTTC. This sequence encodes CASSLGAFEDYGYTF.